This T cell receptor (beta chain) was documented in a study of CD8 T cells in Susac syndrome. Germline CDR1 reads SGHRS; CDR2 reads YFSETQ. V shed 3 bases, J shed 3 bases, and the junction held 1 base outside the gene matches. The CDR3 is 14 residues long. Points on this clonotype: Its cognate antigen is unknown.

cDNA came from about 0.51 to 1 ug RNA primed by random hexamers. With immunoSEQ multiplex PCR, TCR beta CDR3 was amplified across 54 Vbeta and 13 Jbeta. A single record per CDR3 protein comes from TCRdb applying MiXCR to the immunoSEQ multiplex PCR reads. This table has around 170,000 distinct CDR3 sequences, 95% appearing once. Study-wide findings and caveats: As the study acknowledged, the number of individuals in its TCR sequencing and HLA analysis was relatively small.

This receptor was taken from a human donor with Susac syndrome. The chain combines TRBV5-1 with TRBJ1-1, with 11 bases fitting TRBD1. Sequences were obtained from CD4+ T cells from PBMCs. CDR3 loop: CASSWTGGDTEAFF. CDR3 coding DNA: TGCGCCAGCAGCTGGACAGGGGGCGACACTGAAGCTTTCTTT.